The source of this T cell receptor beta chain is a study of blood T cell repertoires in COVID-19. Study-wide background: Researchers got acute and convalescent COVID-19 samples from the United States, Italy and Spain.

This CDR3 comprises 17 residues. CDR1 is SGHKS, CDR2 YYEKEE, per germline (reference sequence). The trim removed 3 bases at V and 0 bases at J, leaving 11 bases unmatched. Per the authors' pipeline: For nucleated cells, counts were estimated from reference gene primer amplification. The assay was immunoSEQ multiplex PCR, and TCRdb's table has in-frame clones only and misses some. The V and J calls and the clone size are those of that table, but D and trimming were determined from the DNA. This sample yields around 67,000 clones, of which 70% to 90% are seen a single time; about 35% belongs to the top ten. This clone appeared a few times.

The receptor comes from a man in his 70s with acute or convalescent COVID-19. This sequence joins TRBV5-5 and TRBJ1-1; 7 bases match TRBD1. The specimen was peripheral blood. In DNA, the CDR3 is TGTGCCAGCAGCTGGCCCAGGGGGAAAGCGGTGAACACTGAAGCTTTCTTT. Amino acid sequence: CASSWPRGKAVNTEAFF.